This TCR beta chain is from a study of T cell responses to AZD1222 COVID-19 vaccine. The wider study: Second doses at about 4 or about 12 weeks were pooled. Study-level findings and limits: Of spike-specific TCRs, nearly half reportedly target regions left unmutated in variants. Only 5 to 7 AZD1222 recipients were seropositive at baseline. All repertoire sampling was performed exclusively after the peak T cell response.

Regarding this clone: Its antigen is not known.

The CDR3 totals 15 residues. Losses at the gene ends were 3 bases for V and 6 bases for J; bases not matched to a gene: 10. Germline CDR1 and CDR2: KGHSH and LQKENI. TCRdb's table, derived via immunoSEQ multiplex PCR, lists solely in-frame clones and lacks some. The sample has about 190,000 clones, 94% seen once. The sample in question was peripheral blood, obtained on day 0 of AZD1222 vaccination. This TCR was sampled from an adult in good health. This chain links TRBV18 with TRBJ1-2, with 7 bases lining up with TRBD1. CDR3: CASSPPGQAPHGYTF. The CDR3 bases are TGTGCCAGCTCACCCCCAGGACAGGCTCCACATGGCTACACCTTC.